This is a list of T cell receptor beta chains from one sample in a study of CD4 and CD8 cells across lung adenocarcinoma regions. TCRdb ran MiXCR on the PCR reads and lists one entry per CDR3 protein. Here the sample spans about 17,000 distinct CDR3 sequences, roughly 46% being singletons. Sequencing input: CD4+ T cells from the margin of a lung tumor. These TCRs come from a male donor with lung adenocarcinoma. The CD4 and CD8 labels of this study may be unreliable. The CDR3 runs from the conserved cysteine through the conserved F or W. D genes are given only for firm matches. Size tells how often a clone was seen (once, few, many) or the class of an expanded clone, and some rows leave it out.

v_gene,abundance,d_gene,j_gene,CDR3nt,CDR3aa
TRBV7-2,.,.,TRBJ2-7,TGTGCCAGCAGCGTGACTGGGACTTCCCTCTCCTACGAGCAGTACTTC,CASSVTGTSLSYEQYF
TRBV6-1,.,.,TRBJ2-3,TGTGGCAGCAGCGCGGGTCAGGGAGCCAAAAATACGCAGTATTTC,CGSSAGQGAKNTQYF
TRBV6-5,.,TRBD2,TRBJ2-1,TGTGCCAGCAGTTACGCCTCCCCCGGGGGGAGGCTAGCGGGAGGCAGGGATGAGCAGTTCTTC,CASSYASPGGRLAGGRDEQFF
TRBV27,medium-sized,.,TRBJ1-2,TGTGCCAGCAGTTTATCGACGGGGGGCCTCGGTGGCTACACCTTC,CASSLSTGGLGGYTF
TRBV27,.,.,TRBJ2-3,TGTGCCAGCAGTCCTGGCCGACTAGGTTCTGGGAAAGAGACGCAGTATTTT,CASSPGRLGSGKETQYF
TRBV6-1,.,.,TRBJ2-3,TGTGCCAGCGGTCCGCGGCCAGGAGGGACAAATACGCAGTATTTC,CASGPRPGGTNTQYF
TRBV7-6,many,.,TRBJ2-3,TGTGCCAGCAGCCACCCCACAGATACGCAGTATTTT,CASSHPTDTQYF
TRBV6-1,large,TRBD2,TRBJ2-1,TGTGCCAGCAGGGTCCTAGGGGCGGGAGCCGCCAATGAGCAGTTCTTC,CASRVLGAGAANEQFF
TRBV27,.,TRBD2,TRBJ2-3,TGTGCCAGCAGTCGACTAGCCTTAGGAGATACGCAGTATTTT,CASSRLALGDTQYF
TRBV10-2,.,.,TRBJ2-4,TGCCGCAGCACGGGGCTGTCAGCCAAAGACACGCAGTACTTC,CRSTGLSAKDTQYF
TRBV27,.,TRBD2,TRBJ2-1,TGTGCCAGCACCTTAGCGGGAGGGAATGAGCAGTTCTTC,CASTLAGGNEQFF
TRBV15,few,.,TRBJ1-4,TGTGCCACCAACAGAAAGGAAGGAGCTAATGAAAAACTGTTTTTT,CATNRKEGANEKLFF
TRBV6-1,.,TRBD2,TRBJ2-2,TGTGCCAGCAGCGGACTAGCGGGAAATACCGGGGAGCTGTTTTTT,CASSGLAGNTGELFF
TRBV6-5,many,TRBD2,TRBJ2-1,TGTGCCAGCAGTTTTCTAGCGGGATCGTTCTACAATGAGCAGTTCTTC,CASSFLAGSFYNEQFF
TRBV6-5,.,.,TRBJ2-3,TGTGCCAGCATTCCCGAGAGGGGCAGGAGAGATACGCAGTATTTT,CASIPERGRRDTQYF
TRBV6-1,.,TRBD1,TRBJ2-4,TGTGCCAGCAGGGAAACAGGGGGCGCTGCCAAAAACATTCAGTACTTC,CASRETGGAAKNIQYF
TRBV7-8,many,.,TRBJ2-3,TGTGCCGCTGGGCCTGGGATAGGGCTCGGTACGCAGTATTTT,CAAGPGIGLGTQYF
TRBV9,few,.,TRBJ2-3,TGTGCCAGCAGCGTAGAATTGGATACGCAGTATTTT,CASSVELDTQYF
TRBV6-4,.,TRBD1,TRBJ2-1,TGTGCCAGCAGTGACGGACAGGGCTGGGAGCAGTTCTTC,CASSDGQGWEQFF
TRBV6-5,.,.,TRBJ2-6,TGTGCCAGCAGTTACTCGCGGTGCTCTGGGGCCAAGACCCTGACCTTC,CASSYSRCSGAKTLTF
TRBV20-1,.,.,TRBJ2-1,TGCAGTGTTAGTGGGGTAGGCGAGCAGTTCTTC,CSVSGVGEQFF
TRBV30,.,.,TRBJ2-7,TGTGCCTGGAGTATGGGTGGCAGAACGGCCTACGAGCAGTACTTC,CAWSMGGRTAYEQYF
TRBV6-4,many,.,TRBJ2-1,TGTGCCAGCAGTGACTCCGGGGACAACAATGAGCAGTTCTTC,CASSDSGDNNEQFF
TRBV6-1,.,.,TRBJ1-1,TGTGCCAGCAGTGAAGAGGGGTACACTGAAGCTTTCTTT,CASSEEGYTEAFF
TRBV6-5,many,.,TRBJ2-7,TGTGCCAGCAGTTACGGTCAGGGAGCCTACGAGCAGTACTTC,CASSYGQGAYEQYF
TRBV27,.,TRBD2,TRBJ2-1,TGTGCCAGCAGACGGGGTCTAGCGGGAACGAGCTCCTACAATGAGCAGTTCTTC,CASRRGLAGTSSYNEQFF
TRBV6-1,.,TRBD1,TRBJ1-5,TGTGCCAGCAGGCCCGGGACAGGGGGTATACAGCCCCAGCACTTT,CASRPGTGGIQPQHF